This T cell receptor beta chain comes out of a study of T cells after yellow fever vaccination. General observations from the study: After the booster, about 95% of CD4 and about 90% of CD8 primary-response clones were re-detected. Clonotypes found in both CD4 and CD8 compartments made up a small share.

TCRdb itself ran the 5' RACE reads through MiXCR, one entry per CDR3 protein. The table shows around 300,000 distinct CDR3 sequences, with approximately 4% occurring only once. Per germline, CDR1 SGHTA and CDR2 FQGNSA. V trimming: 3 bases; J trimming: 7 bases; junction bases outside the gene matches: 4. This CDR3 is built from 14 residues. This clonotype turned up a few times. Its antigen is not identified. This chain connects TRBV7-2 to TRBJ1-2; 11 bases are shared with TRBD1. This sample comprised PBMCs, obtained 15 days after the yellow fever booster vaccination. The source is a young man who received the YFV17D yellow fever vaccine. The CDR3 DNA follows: TGTGCCAGCAGCTTCGGACAGGGGGCGCCTGGCTACACCTTC. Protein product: CASSFGQGAPGYTF.